This T cell receptor (beta chain) was obtained from a study of cytomegalovirus exposure and HLA in healthy donors. Overall study findings and caveats: The study put some 160 TCR beta chains on its list as cytomegalovirus-associated. It was found in a later analysis that first-cohort TCR clusters tended to co-occur in the approximately 130 validation repertoires.

The donors were members of the validation cohort comprising about 120 subjects, separate from the approximately 670-subject first cohort. Points on this clone: No antigen is known for it.

Here immunoSEQ multiplex PCR was the method, and the copy in TCRdb shows in-frame clones only, minus some. The sample shows approximately 150,000 clones, approximately 88% of them seen only once. The source is a man younger than 30 in good health and CMV-seropositive. The sequenced material came from PBMCs.

CDR3 in DNA: TGTGCCAGTAGTATCGGGGGTACAACGGGTCAGCCCCAGCATTTT. As protein: CASSIGGTTGQPQHF. This rearrangement joins TRBV19 to TRBJ1-5, with a weak D call TRBD1 (5 bases). Germline V CDR1 and CDR2: LNHDA, SQIVND (reference sequence). This CDR3 spans 15 amino acids. Trimming removed 3 bases from V and 6 bases from J, with 15 bases in between.